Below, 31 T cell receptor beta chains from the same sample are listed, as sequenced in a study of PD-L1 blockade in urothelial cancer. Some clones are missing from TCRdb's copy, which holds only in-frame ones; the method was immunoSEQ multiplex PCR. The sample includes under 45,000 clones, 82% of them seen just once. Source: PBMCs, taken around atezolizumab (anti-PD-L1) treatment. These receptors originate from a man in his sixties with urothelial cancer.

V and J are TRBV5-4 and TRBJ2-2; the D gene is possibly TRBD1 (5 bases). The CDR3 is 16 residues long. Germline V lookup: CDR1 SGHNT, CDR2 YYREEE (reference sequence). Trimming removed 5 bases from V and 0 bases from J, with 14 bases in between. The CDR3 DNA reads TGTGCCAGCAGTTACAAGGGGTTCGCGAACACCGGGGAGCTGTTTTTT. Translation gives CASSYKGFANTGELFF.

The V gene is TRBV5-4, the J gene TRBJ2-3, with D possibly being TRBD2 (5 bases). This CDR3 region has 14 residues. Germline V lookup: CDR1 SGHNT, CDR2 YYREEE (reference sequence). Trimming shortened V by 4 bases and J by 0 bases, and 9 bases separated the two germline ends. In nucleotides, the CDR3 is TGTGCCAGCAGCCCCAGGACTAGCACAGATACGCAGTATTTT. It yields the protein CASSPRTSTDTQYF.

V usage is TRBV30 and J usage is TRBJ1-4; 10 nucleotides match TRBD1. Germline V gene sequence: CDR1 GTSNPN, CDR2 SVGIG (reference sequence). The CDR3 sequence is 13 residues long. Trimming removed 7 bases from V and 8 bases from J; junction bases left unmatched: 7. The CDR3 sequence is CAFRDRGEEKLFF. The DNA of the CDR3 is TGTGCCTTCCGGGACAGGGGCGAGGAAAAACTGTTTTTT.

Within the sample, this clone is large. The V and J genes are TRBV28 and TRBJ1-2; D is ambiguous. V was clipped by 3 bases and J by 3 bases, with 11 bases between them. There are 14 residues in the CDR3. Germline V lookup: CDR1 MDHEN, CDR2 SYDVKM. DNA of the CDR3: TGTGCCAGCAGTTTTCCTTCCGGGTACTATGGCTACACCTTC. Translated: CASSFPSGYYGYTF.

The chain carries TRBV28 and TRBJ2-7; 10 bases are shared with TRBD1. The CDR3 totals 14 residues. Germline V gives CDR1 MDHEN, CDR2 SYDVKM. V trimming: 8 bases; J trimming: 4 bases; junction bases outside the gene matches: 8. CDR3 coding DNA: TGTGCCAGCGTCCGGGACAGGGGCGGGTACGAGCAGTACTTC. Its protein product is CASVRDRGGYEQYF.

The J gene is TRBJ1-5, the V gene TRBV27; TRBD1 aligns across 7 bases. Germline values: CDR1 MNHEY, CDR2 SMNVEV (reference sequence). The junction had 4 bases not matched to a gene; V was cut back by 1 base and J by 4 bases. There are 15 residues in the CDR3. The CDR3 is CASSLLGTDNQPQHF. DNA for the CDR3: TGTGCCAGCAGTTTATTGGGGACAGATAATCAGCCCCAGCATTTT.

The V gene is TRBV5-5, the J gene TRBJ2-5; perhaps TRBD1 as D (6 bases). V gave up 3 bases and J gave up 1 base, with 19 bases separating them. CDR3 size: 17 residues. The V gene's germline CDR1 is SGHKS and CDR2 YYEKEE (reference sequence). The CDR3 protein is CASSSPRSGRGQETQYF. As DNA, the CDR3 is TGTGCCAGCAGCTCCCCAAGGTCGGGCAGGGGCCAAGAGACCCAGTACTTC.

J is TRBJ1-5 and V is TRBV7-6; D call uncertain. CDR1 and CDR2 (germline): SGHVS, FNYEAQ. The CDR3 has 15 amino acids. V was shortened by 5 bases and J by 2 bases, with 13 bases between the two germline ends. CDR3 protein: CASSPEALGNQPQHF. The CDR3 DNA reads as TGTGCCAGCAGCCCCGAAGCGTTGGGCAATCAGCCCCAGCATTTT.

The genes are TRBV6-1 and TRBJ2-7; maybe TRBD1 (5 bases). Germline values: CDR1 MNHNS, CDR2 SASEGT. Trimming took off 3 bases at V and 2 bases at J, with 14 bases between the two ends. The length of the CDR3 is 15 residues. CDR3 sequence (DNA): TGTGCCAGCAGTGAGTTTATAGCAGGGACCTACGAGCAGTACTTC. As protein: CASSEFIAGTYEQYF.

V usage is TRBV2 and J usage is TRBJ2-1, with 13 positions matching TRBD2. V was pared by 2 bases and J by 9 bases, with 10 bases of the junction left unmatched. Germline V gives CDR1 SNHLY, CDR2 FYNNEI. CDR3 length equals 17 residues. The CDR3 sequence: CASSETGTSGVSGEQFF. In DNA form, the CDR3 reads TGTGCCAGCAGTGAAACGGGGACTAGCGGGGTTTCGGGTGAGCAGTTCTTC.

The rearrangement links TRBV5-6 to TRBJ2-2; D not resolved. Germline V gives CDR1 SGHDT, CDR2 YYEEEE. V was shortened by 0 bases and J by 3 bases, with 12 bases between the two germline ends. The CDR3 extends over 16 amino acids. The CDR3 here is CASSLGSITDTGELFF. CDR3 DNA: TGTGCCAGCAGCTTGGGCTCCATAACGGACACCGGGGAGCTGTTTTTT.

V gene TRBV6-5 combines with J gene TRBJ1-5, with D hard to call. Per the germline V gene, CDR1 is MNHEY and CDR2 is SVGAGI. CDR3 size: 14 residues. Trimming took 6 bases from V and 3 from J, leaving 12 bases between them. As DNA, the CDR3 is TGTGCCAGCAGCTCCCGGGGTGCCAATCAGCCCCAGCATTTT. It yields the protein CASSSRGANQPQHF.

Here the CDR3 DNA reads TGCGCCAGCAGCTTGTATGGGGCCTCCACAGATACGCAGTATTTT. This encodes CASSLYGASTDTQYF. The V gene is TRBV5-1, the J gene TRBJ2-3, with D possibly being TRBD1 (5 bases). V gave up 1 base and J gave up 2 bases, with 11 bases separating them. The CDR3 is 15 residues long. CDR1 is SGHRS and CDR2 is YFSETQ in the germline V gene.

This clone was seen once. CDR3 sequence reads: CASGTGAGGETQYF. In DNA form, the CDR3 reads TGTGCCAGCGGTACCGGGGCCGGGGGGGAGACCCAGTACTTC. V usage is TRBV28 and J usage is TRBJ2-5; 7 bases are a match to TRBD2. Germline V gene sequence: CDR1 MDHEN, CDR2 SYDVKM. This CDR3 region has 14 residues. The junction had 11 bases not matched to a gene; V was cut back by 8 bases and J by 5 bases.

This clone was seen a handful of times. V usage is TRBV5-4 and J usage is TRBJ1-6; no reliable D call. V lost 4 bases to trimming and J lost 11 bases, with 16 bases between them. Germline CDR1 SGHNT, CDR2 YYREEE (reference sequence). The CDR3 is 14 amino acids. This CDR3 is CASSGRGLSAPLHF. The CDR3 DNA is TGTGCCAGCAGCGGAAGAGGGCTATCAGCACCCCTCCACTTT.

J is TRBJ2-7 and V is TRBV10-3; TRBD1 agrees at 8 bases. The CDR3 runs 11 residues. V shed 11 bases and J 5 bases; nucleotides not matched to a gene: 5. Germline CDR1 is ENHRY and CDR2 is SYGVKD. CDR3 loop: CAAQGADEQYF. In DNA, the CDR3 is TGTGCCGCGCAGGGGGCTGACGAGCAGTACTTC.

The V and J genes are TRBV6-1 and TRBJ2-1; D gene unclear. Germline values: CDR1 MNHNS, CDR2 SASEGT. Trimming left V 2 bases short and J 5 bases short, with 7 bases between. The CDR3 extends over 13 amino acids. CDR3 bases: TGTGCCAGCAGTGAAATACCGGACAATGAGCAGTTCTTC. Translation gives CASSEIPDNEQFF.

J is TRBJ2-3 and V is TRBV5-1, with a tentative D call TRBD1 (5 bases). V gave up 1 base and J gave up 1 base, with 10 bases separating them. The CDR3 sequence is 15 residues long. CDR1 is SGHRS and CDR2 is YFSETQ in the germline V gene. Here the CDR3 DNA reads TGCGCCAGCAGCTTGACAGGCGTGGGCACAGATACGCAGTATTTT. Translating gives CASSLTGVGTDTQYF.

CDR3 sequence reads: CASSPEGDRVVFSTDTQYF. CDR3 DNA: TGTGCCAGCAGCCCGGAGGGGGACAGGGTGGTTTTTAGCACAGATACGCAGTATTTT. The V call is TRBV28, the J call TRBJ2-3; 9 bases align to TRBD1. Germline-derived CDR1 and CDR2 are MDHEN and SYDVKM. The trim removed 6 bases at V and 0 bases at J, leaving 16 bases unmatched. This CDR3 has 19 residues.

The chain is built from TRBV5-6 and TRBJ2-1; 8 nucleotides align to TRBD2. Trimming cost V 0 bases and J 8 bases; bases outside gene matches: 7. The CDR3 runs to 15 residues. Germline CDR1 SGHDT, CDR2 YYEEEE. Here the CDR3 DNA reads TGTGCCAGCAGCTTGGCGGGGGGGCCACCGGATGAGCAGTTCTTC. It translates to CASSLAGGPPDEQFF.

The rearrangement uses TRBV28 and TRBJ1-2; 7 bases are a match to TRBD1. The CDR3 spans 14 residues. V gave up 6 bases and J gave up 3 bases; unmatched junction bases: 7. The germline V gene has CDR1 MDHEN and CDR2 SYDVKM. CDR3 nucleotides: TGTGCCAGCAGAAAAGCCGGGACAGACTATGGCTACACCTTC. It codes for CASRKAGTDYGYTF.

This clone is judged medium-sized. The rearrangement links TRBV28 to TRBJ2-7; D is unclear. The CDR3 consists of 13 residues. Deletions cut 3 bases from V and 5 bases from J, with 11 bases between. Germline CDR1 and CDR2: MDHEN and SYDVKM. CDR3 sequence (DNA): TGTGCCAGCAGTTTGTTTCCTAGTGACGAGCAGTACTTC. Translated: CASSLFPSDEQYF.

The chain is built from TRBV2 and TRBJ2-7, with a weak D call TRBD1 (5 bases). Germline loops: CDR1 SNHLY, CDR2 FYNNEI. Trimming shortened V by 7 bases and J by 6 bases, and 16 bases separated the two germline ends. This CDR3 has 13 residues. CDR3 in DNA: TGTGCCAGCACAGTCCAGGGCTCCAGCGAGCAGTACTTC. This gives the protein CASTVQGSSEQYF.

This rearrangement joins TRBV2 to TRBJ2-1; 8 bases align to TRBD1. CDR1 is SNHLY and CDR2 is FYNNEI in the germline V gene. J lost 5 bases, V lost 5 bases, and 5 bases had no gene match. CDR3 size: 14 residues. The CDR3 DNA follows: TGTGCCAGCAGTCCGGACAGGGCCAACAATGAGCAGTTCTTC. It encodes CASSPDRANNEQFF.

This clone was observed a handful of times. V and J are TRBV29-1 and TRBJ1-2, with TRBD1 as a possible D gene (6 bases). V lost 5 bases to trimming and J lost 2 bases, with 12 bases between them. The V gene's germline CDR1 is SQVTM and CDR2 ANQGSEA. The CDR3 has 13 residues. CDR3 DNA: TGCAGCGTTCTCCTACAGGGAAACTATGGCTACACCTTC. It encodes CSVLLQGNYGYTF.

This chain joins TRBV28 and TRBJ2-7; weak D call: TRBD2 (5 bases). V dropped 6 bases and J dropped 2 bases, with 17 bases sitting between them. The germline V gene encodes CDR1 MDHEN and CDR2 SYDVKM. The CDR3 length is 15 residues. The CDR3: CASSPPRVSPYEQYF. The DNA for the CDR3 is TGTGCCAGCAGCCCACCGCGGGTCAGCCCCTACGAGCAGTACTTC.

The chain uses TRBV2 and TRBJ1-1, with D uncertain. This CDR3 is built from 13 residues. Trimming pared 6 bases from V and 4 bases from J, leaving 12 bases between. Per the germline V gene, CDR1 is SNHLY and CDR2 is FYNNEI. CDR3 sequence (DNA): TGTGCCAGCAGCCCCGCGCGGGCCACTGAAGCTTTCTTT. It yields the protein CASSPARATEAFF.

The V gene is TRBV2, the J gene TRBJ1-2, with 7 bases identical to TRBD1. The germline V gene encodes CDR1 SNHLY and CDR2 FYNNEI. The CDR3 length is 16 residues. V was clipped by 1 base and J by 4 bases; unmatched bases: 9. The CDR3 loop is CASSEGPDRATYGYTF. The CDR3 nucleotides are TGTGCCAGCAGTGAAGGCCCCGACAGGGCCACCTATGGCTACACCTTC.

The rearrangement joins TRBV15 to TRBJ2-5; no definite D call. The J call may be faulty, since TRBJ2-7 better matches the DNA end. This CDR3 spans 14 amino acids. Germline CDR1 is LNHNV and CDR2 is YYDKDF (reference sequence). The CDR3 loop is CATSIRVSSYEQYF. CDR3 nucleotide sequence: TGTGCCACCAGCATCCGGGTTAGCTCCTACGAGCAGTACTTC.

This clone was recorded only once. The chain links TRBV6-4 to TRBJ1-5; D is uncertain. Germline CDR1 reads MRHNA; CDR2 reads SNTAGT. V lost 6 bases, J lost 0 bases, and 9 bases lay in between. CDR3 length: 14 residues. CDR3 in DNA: TGTGCCAGCAGAGAAGAGCGTAGCAATCAGCCCCAGCATTTT. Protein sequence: CASREERSNQPQHF.

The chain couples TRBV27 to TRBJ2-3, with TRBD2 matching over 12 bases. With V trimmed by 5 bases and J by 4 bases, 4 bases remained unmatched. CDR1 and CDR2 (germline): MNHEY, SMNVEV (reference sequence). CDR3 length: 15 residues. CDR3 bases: TGTGCCAGCAGTACACTAGCGGGGGGCCCAGATACGCAGTATTTT. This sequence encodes CASSTLAGGPDTQYF.